The next 2 T cell receptor beta chains were all read from a single sample in a study of blood T cell repertoires in COVID-19 (TCRdb year 2020). Libraries were built with the immunoSEQ multiplex PCR assay. TCRdb carries this immuneACCESS record with in-frame sequences only. Its versions omit some clonotypes, under half of them owing to an unresolved V gene in the studies checked, with the rest unexplained. The sample table records 63,000 or so clones; about 88% of these occur just once. Of the sample, 3% to 5% falls within the top ten clones. Sequenced: peripheral blood. These TCRs come from a man in his 70s with active COVID-19.

The V and J genes are TRBV7-3 and TRBJ2-2, with TRBD1 matching 8 bases. CDR3 length equals 15 residues. The germline V gene has CDR1 SGHTA and CDR2 FQGTGA. The V and J ends lost 4 bases and 3 bases, in that order; junction bases with no gene match: 4. CDR3 residues: CASSSVTGDTGELFF. CDR3 nucleotide sequence: TGTGCCAGCAGCTCCGTGACAGGGGACACCGGGGAGCTGTTTTTT.

The chain has TRBV6-5 and TRBJ2-7; tentatively, D is TRBD1 (6 bases). V lost 4 bases and J 10 bases, leaving 20 bases between the germline ends. Germline V lookup: CDR1 MNHEY, CDR2 SVGAGI. This CDR3 is built from 14 residues. The CDR3 reads CASSSPGAPPIQYF. CDR3 in DNA: TGTGCCAGCAGTTCCCCAGGGGCCCCCCCCATCCAGTACTTC.